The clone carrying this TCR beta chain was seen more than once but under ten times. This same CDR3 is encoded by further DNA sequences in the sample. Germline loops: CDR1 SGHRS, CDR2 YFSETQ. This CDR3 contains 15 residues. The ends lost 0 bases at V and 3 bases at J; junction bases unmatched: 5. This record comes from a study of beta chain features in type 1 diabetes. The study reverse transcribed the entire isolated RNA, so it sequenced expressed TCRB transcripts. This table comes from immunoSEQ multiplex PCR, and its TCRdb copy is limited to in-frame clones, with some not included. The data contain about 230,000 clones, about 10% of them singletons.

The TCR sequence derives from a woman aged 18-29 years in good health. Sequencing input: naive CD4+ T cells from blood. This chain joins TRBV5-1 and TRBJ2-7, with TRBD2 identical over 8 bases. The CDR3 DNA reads TGCGCCAGCAGCTTGGAGCCCAGCGGGAGCTACGAGCAGTACTTC. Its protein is CASSLEPSGSYEQYF.